One sample yielded the 4 T cell receptor beta chains listed below, sequenced in a study of T cells in Graves' hyperthyroidism and ophthalmopathy. RNA transcripts yielded amplified TCR beta CDR3 regions. HTBI primers were the set used in a first-round RT-PCR of the TCR CDR3. MiXCR was run by TCRdb on the multiplex PCR reads, yielding one entry per CDR3 protein. The data contain 250,000 to 300,000 distinct CDR3 sequences, 13% of them seen just once; the ten biggest clones take up 7.5% to 8%. The specimen was blood. Receptors were obtained from a young woman with Graves' hyperthyroidism that later progressed to Graves' ophthalmopathy.

At least ten counts were recorded for this clonotype. This sequence joins TRBV5-5 and TRBJ2-5; D might be TRBD1 (6 bases). Trimming removed 4 bases at V and 1 base at J, with 17 bases between. Germline V gene sequence: CDR1 SGHKS, CDR2 YYEKEE (reference sequence). The CDR3 is made up of 16 amino acids. This CDR3 reads CASSEHRGTVQETQYF. DNA of the CDR3: TGTGCCAGCAGCGAGCATAGGGGGACCGTCCAAGAGACCCAGTACTTC.

This clonotype was observed many times. The chain recombines TRBV9 with TRBJ2-5, with D maybe TRBD1 (5 bases). Germline V CDR1 and CDR2: SGDLS, YYNGEE. The CDR3 consists of 13 residues. Trimming left V 4 bases short and J 1 base short, with 8 bases between. CDR3 protein: CASSQGIQETQYF. CDR3 DNA: TGTGCCAGCAGCCAGGGTATCCAAGAGACCCAGTACTTC. The variable domain in full, completed from reference TRBV9 and TRBJ2-5, reads DSGVTQTPKHLITATGQRVTLRCSPRSGDLSVYWYQQSLDQGLQFLIQYYNGEERAKGNILERFSAQQFPDLHSELNLSSLELGDSALYFCASSQGIQETQYFGPGTRLLVL.

Ten or more counts support this clonotype. The chain carries TRBV28 and TRBJ1-1; D gene ambiguous. V lost 3 bases and J lost 1, with 12 bases in between. CDR1 is MDHEN, CDR2 SYDVKM, per germline. The CDR3 sequence is 15 residues long. CDR3 sequence: CASSFSTHSNTEAFF. In DNA form, the CDR3 reads TGTGCCAGCAGTTTCTCCACCCATTCGAACACTGAAGCTTTCTTT.

This clonotype was counted ten times or more. The chain recombines TRBV28 with TRBJ2-5, with D tentatively TRBD1 (5 bases). Trimming stripped 6 bases from V and 3 bases from J, with 14 bases between. Germline V gene sequence: CDR1 MDHEN, CDR2 SYDVKM. The CDR3 consists of 14 residues. This CDR3 reads CASRDAGFEETQYF. Written as DNA, the CDR3 is TGTGCCAGCAGGGACGCAGGGTTCGAAGAGACCCAGTACTTC.